Sequencing of this T cell receptor (beta chain) was carried out in a study of blood T cell repertoires in COVID-19. Study context: Researchers got acute and convalescent COVID-19 samples from the United States, Italy and Spain.

The CDR3 is made up of 13 amino acids. Trimming took off 3 bases at V and 6 bases at J, with 9 bases between the two ends. The germline V gene has CDR1 LNHNV and CDR2 YYDKDF (reference sequence). How the authors handled the data: Amplification of reference gene primers was used by the study to estimate nucleated cell counts. Assay used: immunoSEQ multiplex PCR; TCRdb lists only in-frame clones, some missing. V and J calls and clone size are those listed in that table; D and trimming were worked out from the DNA. This sample has 60,000 to 95,000 clones, with 90% found just once. This TCR was recovered from a woman older than 75 with active or convalescent COVID-19. V is TRBV15 and J is TRBJ2-1; D possibly corresponds to TRBD2 (5 bases). Sequenced: peripheral blood. The CDR3 sequence is CATSSGVGNEQFF. CDR3 nucleotide sequence: TGTGCCACCAGCAGCGGGGTGGGCAATGAGCAGTTCTTC.